Each of the 25 T cell receptor beta chains below was sequenced from the same sample in a study of neurological immune-mediated disorders. Time point meaning: longitudinal time-point 1 (baseline). A single record per CDR3 protein comes from TCRdb applying MiXCR to the 5' RACE reads. The table includes 40,000 or so distinct CDR3 sequences, about 3.2% detected once. Sequences were obtained from PBMCs. The receptors derive from an older woman with multiple sclerosis.

The sample holds many counts of this clonotype. The V and J genes are TRBV20-1 and TRBJ1-5, with TRBD1 as a possible D gene (6 bases). The CDR3 is 14 residues long. The germline V gene has CDR1 DFQATT and CDR2 SNEGSKA (reference sequence). V lost 6 bases, J lost 4 bases, and 16 bases lay in between. CDR3 loop: CSANLIRGNQPQHF. CDR3 coding DNA: TGCAGTGCGAACCTCATCAGGGGAAATCAGCCCCAGCATTTT.

This clonotype was counted many times. This sequence joins TRBV10-1 and TRBJ1-1; D might be TRBD1 (5 bases). Germline CDR1 reads WNHNN; CDR2 reads SYGVQD (reference sequence). V was pared by 6 bases and J by 0 bases, with 14 bases between. CDR3 length equals 15 residues. CDR3 residues: CASRRDGTMNTEAFF. The CDR3 DNA sequence: TGCGCCAGCAGGAGAGACGGGACCATGAACACTGAAGCTTTCTTT.

In this sample, this clonotype turned up a few times. The rearrangement links TRBV28 to TRBJ2-5, with D maybe TRBD2 (5 bases). CDR1 and CDR2 from the germline V gene are MDHEN and SYDVKM. V lost 7 bases, J lost 0 bases, and 9 bases lay in between. The CDR3 runs 13 residues. This chain's CDR3 is CASTSGYQETQYF. CDR3 coding DNA: TGTGCCAGCACCTCGGGGTACCAAGAGACCCAGTACTTC.

The sample holds many counts of this clonotype. The chain is built from TRBV20-1 and TRBJ2-5; D is perhaps TRBD2 (6 bases). Germline lookup yields CDR1 DFQATT and CDR2 SNEGSKA (reference sequence). V lost 2 bases and J 4 bases, leaving 14 bases between the germline ends. The CDR3 runs to 14 residues. The CDR3 is CSARRGTFRETQYF. The CDR3 DNA is TGCAGTGCTAGACGCGGGACTTTTCGAGAGACCCAGTACTTC.

This clonotype has ten or more counts. The J gene is TRBJ2-1, the V gene TRBV18; D may be TRBD2 (5 bases). Per the germline V gene, CDR1 is KGHSH and CDR2 is LQKENI. The CDR3 length is 15 residues. The germline V and J ends were trimmed by 3 bases and 6 bases, with 15 bases remaining between them. The CDR3 region is CASSPSAGFFNEQFF. In DNA form, the CDR3 reads TGTGCCAGCTCACCCTCCGCGGGCTTTTTCAATGAGCAGTTCTTC.

This clonotype appeared many times. The V gene is TRBV5-1, the J gene TRBJ2-3, with TRBD2 matching 12 bases. CDR1 and CDR2 from the germline V gene are SGHRS and YFSETQ. The CDR3 consists of 16 residues. The V and J ends lost 4 bases and 4 bases, in that order; junction bases with no gene match: 7. The CDR3 DNA reads TGCGCCAGCAGCGAGGGACTAGCGGGTTCCCCAGATACGCAGTATTTT. Its translation: CASSEGLAGSPDTQYF.

This clonotype has a count of ten or more. This chain links TRBV20-1 with TRBJ2-1; D is ambiguous. The CDR3 length is 10 residues. The germline V gene encodes CDR1 DFQATT and CDR2 SNEGSKA (reference sequence). V lost 0 bases, J lost 7 bases, and 1 base lay in between. CDR3 in amino acids: CSARENEQFF. The CDR3 DNA follows: TGCAGTGCTAGAGAAAATGAGCAGTTCTTC.

This clonotype was observed many times. CDR3 loop: CSAGISTDTDTQYF. In DNA, the CDR3 is TGCAGTGCAGGGATTTCGACTGACACAGATACGCAGTATTTT. V gene TRBV20-1 combines with J gene TRBJ2-3; D unresolved. The CDR3 spans 14 residues. Germline V gene data show CDR1 as DFQATT and CDR2 as SNEGSKA (reference sequence). Trimming took 6 bases from V and 2 from J, leaving 15 bases between them.

In this sample, this clonotype turned up many times. The chain uses TRBV3-1 and TRBJ1-1, with D maybe TRBD1 (5 bases). V was clipped by 4 bases and J by 4 bases, with 10 bases between them. This CDR3 is built from 13 residues. In germline, CDR1 is LGHDT, CDR2 YNNKEL (reference sequence). The CDR3 region has the DNA TGTGCCAGCAGCCGAGGGACTTCCACTGAAGCTTTCTTT. The encoded protein is CASSRGTSTEAFF.

In its sample, this clonotype was seen many times. The V gene is TRBV7-2, the J gene TRBJ2-5; a weak D match, TRBD1 (5 bases). Per the germline V gene, CDR1 is SGHTA and CDR2 is FQGNSA. This CDR3 has 15 residues. V lost 5 bases and J lost 5, with 18 bases in between. In DNA, the CDR3 is TGTGCCAGCAGCCCCCATGGTGCCTCAGGGGAGACCCAGTACTTC. Translated, it gives CASSPHGASGETQYF.

This clonotype was counted at least ten times. The gene calls are TRBV20-1 and TRBJ1-6, with unresolved D. The CDR3 is 13 residues long. Germline CDR1 is DFQATT and CDR2 is SNEGSKA (reference sequence). The germline V and J ends were trimmed by 2 bases and 3 bases, with 5 bases remaining between them. The CDR3 nucleotides are TGCAGTGCTAGAACAGTCTATAATTCACCCCTCCACTTT. Its translation is CSARTVYNSPLHF.

This clonotype was observed many times. The V gene is TRBV5-6, the J gene TRBJ2-7, with 7 bases fitting TRBD2. Germline-derived CDR1 and CDR2 are SGHDT and YYEEEE. V was pared by 7 bases and J by 3 bases, with 7 bases of the junction left unmatched. This CDR3 has 13 amino acids. The CDR3 DNA is TGTGCCAGCTCGGGGAGGGATCGCTACGAGCAGTACTTC. Protein product: CASSGRDRYEQYF.

This clonotype showed up many times. The CDR3 loop reads CASSFWDRTAYEQYF. The CDR3 DNA reads as TGTGCCAGCAGTTTTTGGGACAGGACCGCGTACGAGCAGTACTTC. The rearrangement uses TRBV12-3 or TRBV12-4 and TRBJ2-7, with 8 bases identical to TRBD1. The CDR3 loop spans 15 amino acids. V lost 3 bases to trimming and J lost 4 bases; unmatched junction nucleotides: 8.

This clonotype was counted many times. The genes are TRBV7-6 and TRBJ1-6; D gene uncertain. This CDR3 is 15 amino acids long. Trimming left V 1 base short and J 7 bases short, with 11 bases between. Germline lookup yields CDR1 SGHVS and CDR2 FNYEAQ. CDR3 nucleotides: TGTGCCAGCAGCTTAGACCCGTCTGGGAATTCACCCCTCCACTTT. Its protein product is CASSLDPSGNSPLHF.

There are many counts of this clonotype. The rearrangement joins TRBV7-6 to TRBJ2-1; D is possibly TRBD2 (7 bases). The CDR3 has 15 amino acids. V was trimmed by 5 bases and J by 5 bases, leaving 16 bases between them. Germline V gene data show CDR1 as SGHVS and CDR2 as FNYEAQ. The CDR3 DNA follows: TGTGCCAGCAGCCCCAACGGGGGGCTAAACAATGAGCAGTTCTTC. Amino acids: CASSPNGGLNNEQFF.

This clonotype was picked up many times. This rearrangement joins TRBV5-1 to TRBJ2-1, with 7 bases aligning to TRBD1. The CDR3 totals 15 residues. V dropped 4 bases and J dropped 7; count of bases not matched to a gene: 11. CDR1 is SGHRS, CDR2 YFSETQ, per germline. The CDR3 sequence: CASSASDRSGNEQFF. CDR3 coding DNA: TGCGCCAGCAGCGCATCGGACAGGTCAGGAAATGAGCAGTTCTTC.

Ten or more counts support this clonotype. The J gene is TRBJ1-6, the V gene TRBV20-1; D perhaps matches TRBD1 (6 bases). V dropped 1 base and J dropped 7 bases, with 8 bases sitting between them. The germline gives CDR1 DFQATT, CDR2 SNEGSKA (reference sequence). The CDR3 runs to 13 residues. CDR3 coding DNA: TGCAGTGCTAGAGCGGGGGCCAATTCACCCCTCCACTTT. Translating it yields CSARAGANSPLHF.

This clonotype appeared many times. The chain couples TRBV7-2 to TRBJ2-5, with a tentative D call TRBD2 (6 bases). V lost 4 bases and J 2 bases, leaving 11 bases between the germline ends. CDR3 length: 14 amino acids. Germline CDR1 is SGHTA and CDR2 is FQGNSA. This chain's CDR3 is CASSSYGGQETQYF. In DNA, the CDR3 is TGTGCCAGCAGCTCCTATGGGGGGCAAGAGACCCAGTACTTC.

The table lists this clonotype with many counts. The rearrangement joins TRBV20-1 to TRBJ2-7; no definite D call. Per germline, CDR1 DFQATT and CDR2 SNEGSKA (reference sequence). This CDR3 region has 11 residues. The V and J ends lost 4 bases and 3 bases respectively, with 7 bases between them. The CDR3 DNA reads as TGCAGTGCTATATCAGGCTACGAGCAGTACTTC. The encoded protein is CSAISGYEQYF.

Ten or more counts support this clonotype. The J gene is TRBJ1-2, the V gene TRBV7-2, with 7 bases matching TRBD1. The junction had 15 bases not matched to a gene; V was cut back by 5 bases and J by 6 bases. The germline V gene encodes CDR1 SGHTA and CDR2 FQGNSA. CDR3 length equals 16 residues. CDR3 sequence: CASSRGGVSGFNGYTF. CDR3 in DNA: TGTGCCAGCAGCCGAGGGGGCGTATCTGGATTTAATGGCTACACCTTC.

This clonotype was recorded at least ten times. This chain joins TRBV27 and TRBJ2-3; possible D gene TRBD1, 6 bases. The germline V gene encodes CDR1 MNHEY and CDR2 SMNVEV (reference sequence). V gave up 3 bases and J gave up 0 bases, with 13 bases separating them. CDR3 size: 16 residues. The CDR3, as DNA: TGTGCCAGCAGTTTCTTGGTGGGGGCGAGCACAGATACGCAGTATTTT. Its protein is CASSFLVGASTDTQYF.

This clonotype was found many times. This sequence joins TRBV5-1 and TRBJ1-1; 9 positions match TRBD1. This CDR3 is 14 amino acids long. Trimming removed 1 base from V and 5 bases from J; junction bases left unmatched: 3. Germline lookup yields CDR1 SGHRS and CDR2 YFSETQ. The CDR3 loop is CASSLNRGRTEAFF. CDR3 in DNA: TGCGCCAGCAGCTTGAACAGGGGGCGGACTGAAGCTTTCTTT.

The rearrangement links TRBV6-2 or TRBV6-3 to TRBJ1-2; D is unresolved. CDR1 and CDR2 from the germline V gene are MNHEY and SVGEGT. This CDR3 spans 13 amino acids. Trimming took 6 bases from V and 8 from J, leaving 16 bases between them. As DNA, the CDR3 is TGTGCCAGCAGCGAGGCCGGGCTCCAGGGCTACACCTTC. Protein: CASSEAGLQGYTF.

This clonotype was seen many times. This chain joins TRBV5-1 and TRBJ2-2, with TRBD1 matching 7 bases. Germline-derived CDR1 and CDR2 are SGHRS and YFSETQ. CDR3 size: 14 residues. The V segment lost 4 bases and the J segment 6 bases; nucleotides outside the gene matches: 6. The CDR3 region has the DNA TGCGCCAGCAGCCCCTCGACAGGGTCCGGGGAGCTGTTTTTT. Protein: CASSPSTGSGELFF.

This clonotype rates as medium-sized. Germline and junction disagree at one end, which may indicate a read error. This CDR3 is CASSSRTGDIQYF. The CDR3 coding sequence is TGTGCTAGCAGCTCCAGGACAGGGGATATTCAGTACTTC. The chain carries TRBV7-7 and TRBJ2-4; 9 positions agree with TRBD1. The V gene's germline CDR1 is SSHAT and CDR2 FNYEAQ (reference sequence). The CDR3 spans 13 residues. Drawing the rest from reference TRBV7-7 and TRBJ2-4, the complete variable domain is GAGVSQSPRYKVTKRGQDVTLRCDPISSHATLYWYQQALGQGPEFLTYFNYEAQPDKSGLPSDRFSAERPEGSISTLTIQRTEQRDSAMYRCASSSRTGDIQYFGAGTRLSVL.